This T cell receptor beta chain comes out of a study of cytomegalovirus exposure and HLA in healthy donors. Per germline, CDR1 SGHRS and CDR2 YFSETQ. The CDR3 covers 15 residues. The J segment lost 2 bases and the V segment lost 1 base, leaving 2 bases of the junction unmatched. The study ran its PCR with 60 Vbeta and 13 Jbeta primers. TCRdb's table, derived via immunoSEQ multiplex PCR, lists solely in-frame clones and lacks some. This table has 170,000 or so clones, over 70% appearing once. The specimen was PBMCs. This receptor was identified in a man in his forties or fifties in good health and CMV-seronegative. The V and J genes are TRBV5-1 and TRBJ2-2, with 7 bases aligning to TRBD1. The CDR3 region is CASSLTGDNTGELFF. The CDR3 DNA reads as TGCGCCAGCAGCTTGACAGGGGATAACACCGGGGAGCTGTTTTTT.